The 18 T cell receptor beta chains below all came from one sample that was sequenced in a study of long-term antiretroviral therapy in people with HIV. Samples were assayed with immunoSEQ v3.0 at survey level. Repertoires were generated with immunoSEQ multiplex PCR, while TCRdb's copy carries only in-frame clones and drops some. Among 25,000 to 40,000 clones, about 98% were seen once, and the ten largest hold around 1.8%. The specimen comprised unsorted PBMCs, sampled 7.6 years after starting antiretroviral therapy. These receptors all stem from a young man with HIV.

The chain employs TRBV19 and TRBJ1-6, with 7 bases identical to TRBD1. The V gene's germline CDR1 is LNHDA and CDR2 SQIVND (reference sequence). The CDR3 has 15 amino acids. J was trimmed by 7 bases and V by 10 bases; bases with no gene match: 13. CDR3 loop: CATTDQSGGNSPLHF. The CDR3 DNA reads TGTGCCACCACAGACCAATCAGGGGGAAATTCACCCCTCCACTTT.

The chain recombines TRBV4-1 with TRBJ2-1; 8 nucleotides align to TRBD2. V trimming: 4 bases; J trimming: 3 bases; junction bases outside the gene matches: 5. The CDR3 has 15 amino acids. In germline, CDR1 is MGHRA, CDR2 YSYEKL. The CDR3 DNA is TGCGCCAGCAGCCCCGAGCGGGGGAGCTACAATGAGCAGTTCTTC. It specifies CASSPERGSYNEQFF.

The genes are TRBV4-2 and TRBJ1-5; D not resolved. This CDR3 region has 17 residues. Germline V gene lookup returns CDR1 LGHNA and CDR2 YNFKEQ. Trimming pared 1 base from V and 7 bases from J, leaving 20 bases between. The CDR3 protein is CASSQGATIGSGQPQHF. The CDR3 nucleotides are TGTGCCAGCAGCCAAGGGGCGACCATAGGGTCAGGCCAGCCCCAGCATTTT.

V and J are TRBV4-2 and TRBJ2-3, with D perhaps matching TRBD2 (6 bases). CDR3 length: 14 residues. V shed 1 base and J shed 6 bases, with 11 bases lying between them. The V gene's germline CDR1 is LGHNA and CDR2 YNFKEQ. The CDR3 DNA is TGTGCCAGCAGCCAAGCGAGACTAGATGATACGCAGTATTTT. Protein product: CASSQARLDDTQYF.

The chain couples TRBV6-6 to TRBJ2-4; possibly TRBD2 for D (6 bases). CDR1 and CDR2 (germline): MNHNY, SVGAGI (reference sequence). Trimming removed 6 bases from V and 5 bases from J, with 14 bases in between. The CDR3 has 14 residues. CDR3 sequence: CASRPTGGQNIQYF. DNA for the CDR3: TGTGCCAGCAGGCCTACCGGGGGTCAAAACATTCAGTACTTC.

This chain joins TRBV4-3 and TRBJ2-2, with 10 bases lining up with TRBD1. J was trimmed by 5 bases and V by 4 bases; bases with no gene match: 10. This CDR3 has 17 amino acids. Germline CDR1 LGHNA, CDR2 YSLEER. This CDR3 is CASSPRSPGQGTGELFF. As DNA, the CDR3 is TGCGCCAGCAGCCCTCGTTCTCCGGGACAGGGGACCGGGGAGCTGTTTTTT.

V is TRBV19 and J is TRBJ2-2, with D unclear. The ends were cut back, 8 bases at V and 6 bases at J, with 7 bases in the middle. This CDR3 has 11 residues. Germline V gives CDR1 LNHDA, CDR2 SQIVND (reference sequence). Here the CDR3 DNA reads TGTGCCAGTGGTAGATCCGGGGAGCTGTTTTTT. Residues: CASGRSGELFF.

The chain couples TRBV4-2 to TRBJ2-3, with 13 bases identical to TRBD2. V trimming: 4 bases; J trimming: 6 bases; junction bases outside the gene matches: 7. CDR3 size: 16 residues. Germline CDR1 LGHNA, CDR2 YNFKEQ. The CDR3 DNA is TGTGCCAGCAGCCCTCAACTAGCGGGGGGGCTGGATACGCAGTATTTT. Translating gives CASSPQLAGGLDTQYF.

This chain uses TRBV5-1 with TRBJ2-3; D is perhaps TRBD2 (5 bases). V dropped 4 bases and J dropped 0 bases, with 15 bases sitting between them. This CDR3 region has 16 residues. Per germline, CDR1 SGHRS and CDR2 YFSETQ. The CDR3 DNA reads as TGCGCCAGCAGCCCGGTAGTAGCGACTAGCACAGATACGCAGTATTTT. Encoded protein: CASSPVVATSTDTQYF.

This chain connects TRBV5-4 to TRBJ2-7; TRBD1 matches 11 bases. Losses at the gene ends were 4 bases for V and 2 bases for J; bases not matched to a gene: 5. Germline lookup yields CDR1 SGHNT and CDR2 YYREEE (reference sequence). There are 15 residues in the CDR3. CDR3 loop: CASSPGTGGAYEQYF. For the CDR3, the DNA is TGTGCCAGCAGCCCAGGGACAGGGGGGGCCTACGAGCAGTACTTC.

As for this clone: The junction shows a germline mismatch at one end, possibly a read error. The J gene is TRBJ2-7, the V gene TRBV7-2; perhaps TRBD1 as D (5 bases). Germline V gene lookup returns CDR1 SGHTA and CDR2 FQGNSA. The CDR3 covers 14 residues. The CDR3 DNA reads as TGTGCCAGCAGCTTAGGTGCCCAGGGTTTTCTCTCGGACTTC. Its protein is CASSLGAQGFLSDF. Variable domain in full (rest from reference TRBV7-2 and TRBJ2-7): GAGVSQSPSNKVTEKGKDVELRCDPISGHTALYWYRQSLGQGLEFLIYFQGNSAPDKSGLPSDRFSAERTGGSVSTLTIQRTQQEDSAVYLCASSLGAQGFLSDFGPGTRLTVT.

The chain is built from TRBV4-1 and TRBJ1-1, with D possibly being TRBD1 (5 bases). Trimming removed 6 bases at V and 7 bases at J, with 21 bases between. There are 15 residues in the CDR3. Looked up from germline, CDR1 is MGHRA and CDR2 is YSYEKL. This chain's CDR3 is CASSSFKGRQFEAFF. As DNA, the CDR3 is TGCGCCAGCAGTTCCTTTAAAGGTCGACAGTTTGAAGCTTTCTTT.

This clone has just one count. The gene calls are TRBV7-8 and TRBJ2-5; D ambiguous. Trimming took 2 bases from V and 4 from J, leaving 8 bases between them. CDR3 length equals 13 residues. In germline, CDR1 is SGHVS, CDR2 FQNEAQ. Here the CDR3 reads CASSLIEAETQYF. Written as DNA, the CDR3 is TGTGCCAGCAGCTTAATAGAGGCAGAGACCCAGTACTTC. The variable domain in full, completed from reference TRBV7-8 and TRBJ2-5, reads GAGVSQSPRYKVAKRGQDVALRCDPISGHVSLFWYQQALGQGPEFLTYFQNEAQLDKSGLPSDRFFAERPEGSVSTLKIQRTQQEDSAVYLCASSLIEAETQYFGPGTRLLVL.

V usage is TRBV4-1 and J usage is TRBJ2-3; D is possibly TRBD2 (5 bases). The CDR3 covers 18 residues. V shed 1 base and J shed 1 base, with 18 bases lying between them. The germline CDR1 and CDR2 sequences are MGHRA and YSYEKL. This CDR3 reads CASSQGWGPSGGTDTQYF. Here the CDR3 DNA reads TGCGCCAGCAGCCAAGGGTGGGGTCCCTCCGGGGGCACAGATACGCAGTATTTT.

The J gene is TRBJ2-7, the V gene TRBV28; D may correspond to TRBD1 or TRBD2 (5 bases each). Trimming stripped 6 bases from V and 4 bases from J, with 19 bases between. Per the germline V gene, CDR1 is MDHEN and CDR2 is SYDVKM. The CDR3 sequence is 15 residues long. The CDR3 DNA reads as TGTGCCAGCAGCCCCGGTCGAGGGGTGTCTTACGAGCAGTACTTC. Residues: CASSPGRGVSYEQYF.

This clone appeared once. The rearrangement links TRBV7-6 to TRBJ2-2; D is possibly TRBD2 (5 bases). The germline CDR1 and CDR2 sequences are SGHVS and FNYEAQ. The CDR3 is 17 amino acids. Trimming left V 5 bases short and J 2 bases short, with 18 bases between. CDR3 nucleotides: TGTGCCAGCAGCCCGTCGGGAAGCCGGGCTAACACCGGGGAGCTGTTTTTT. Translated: CASSPSGSRANTGELFF. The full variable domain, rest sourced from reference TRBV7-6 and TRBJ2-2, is GAGVSQSPRYKVTKRGQDVALRCDPISGHVSLYWYRQALGQGPEFLTYFNYEAQQDKSGLPNDRFSAERPEGSISTLTIQRTEQRDSAMYRCASSPSGSRANTGELFFGEGSRLTVL.

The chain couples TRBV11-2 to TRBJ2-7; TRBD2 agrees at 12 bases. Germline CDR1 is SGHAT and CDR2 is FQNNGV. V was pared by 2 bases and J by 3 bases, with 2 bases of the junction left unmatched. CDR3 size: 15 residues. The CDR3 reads CASSLPLAGGYEQYF. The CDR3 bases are TGTGCCAGCAGCTTACCACTAGCGGGAGGCTACGAGCAGTACTTC.

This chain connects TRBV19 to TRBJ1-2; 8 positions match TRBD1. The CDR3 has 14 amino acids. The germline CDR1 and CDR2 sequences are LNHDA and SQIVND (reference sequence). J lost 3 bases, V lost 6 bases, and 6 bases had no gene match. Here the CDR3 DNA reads TGTGCCAGTAGCTACAGGGGGGCGGACTATGGCTACACCTTC. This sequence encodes CASSYRGADYGYTF.